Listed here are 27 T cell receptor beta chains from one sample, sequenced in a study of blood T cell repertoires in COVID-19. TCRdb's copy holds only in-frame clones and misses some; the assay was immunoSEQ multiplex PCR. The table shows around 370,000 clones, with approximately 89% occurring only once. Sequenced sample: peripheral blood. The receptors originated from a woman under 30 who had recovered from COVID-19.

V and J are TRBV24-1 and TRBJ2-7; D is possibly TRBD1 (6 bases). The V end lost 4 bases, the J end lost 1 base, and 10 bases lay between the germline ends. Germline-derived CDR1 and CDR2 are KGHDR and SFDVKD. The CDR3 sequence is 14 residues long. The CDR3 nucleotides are TGTGCCACCAGTGACCCGGACAGTTCCTACGAGCAGTACGTC. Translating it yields CATSDPDSSYEQYV.

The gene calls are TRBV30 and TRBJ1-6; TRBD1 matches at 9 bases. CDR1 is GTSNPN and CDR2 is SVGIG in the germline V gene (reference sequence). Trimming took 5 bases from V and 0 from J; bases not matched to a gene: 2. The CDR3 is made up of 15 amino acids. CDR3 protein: CAWGTGSSYNSPLHF. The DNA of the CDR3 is TGTGCCTGGGGGACAGGGAGCTCCTATAATTCACCCCTCCACTTT.

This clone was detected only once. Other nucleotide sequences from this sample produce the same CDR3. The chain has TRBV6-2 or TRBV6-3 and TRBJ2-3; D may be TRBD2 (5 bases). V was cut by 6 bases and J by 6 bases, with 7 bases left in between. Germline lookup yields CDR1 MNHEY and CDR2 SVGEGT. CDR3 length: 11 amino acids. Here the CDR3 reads CASSRGDTQYF. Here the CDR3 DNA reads TGTGCCAGCAGCCGCGGGGATACGCAGTATTTT.

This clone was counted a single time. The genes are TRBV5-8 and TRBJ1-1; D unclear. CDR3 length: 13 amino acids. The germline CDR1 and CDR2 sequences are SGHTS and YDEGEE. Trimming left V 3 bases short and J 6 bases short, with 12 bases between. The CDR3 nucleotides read TGTGCCAGCAGCTATGGGCCGGGAGCTGAAGCTTTCTTT. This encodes CASSYGPGAEAFF.

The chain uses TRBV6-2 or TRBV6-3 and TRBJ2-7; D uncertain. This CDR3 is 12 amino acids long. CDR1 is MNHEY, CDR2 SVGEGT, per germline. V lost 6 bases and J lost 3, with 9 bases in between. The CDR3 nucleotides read TGTGCCAGCAGCCGAGATGACTACGAGCAGTACGTC. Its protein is CASSRDDYEQYV.

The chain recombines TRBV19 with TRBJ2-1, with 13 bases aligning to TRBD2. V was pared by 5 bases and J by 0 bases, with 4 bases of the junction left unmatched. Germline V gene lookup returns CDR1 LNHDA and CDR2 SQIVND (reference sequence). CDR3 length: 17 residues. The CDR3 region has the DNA TGTGCCAGTAGTCTCAGGACTAGCGGGGGCTCCTACAATGAGCAGTTCTTC. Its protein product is CASSLRTSGGSYNEQFF.

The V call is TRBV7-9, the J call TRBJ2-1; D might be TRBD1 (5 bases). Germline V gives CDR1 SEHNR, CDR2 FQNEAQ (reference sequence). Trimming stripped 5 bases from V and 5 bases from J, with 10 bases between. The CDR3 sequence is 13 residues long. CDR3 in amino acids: CASSQGTNNEQFF. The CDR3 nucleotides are TGTGCCAGCAGCCAGGGTACAAACAATGAGCAGTTCTTC.

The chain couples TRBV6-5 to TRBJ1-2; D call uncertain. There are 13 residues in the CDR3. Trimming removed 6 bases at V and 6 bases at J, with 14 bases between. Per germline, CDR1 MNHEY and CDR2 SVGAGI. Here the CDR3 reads CASRRTQEHGYTF. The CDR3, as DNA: TGTGCCAGCAGACGAACCCAGGAACATGGCTACACCTTC.

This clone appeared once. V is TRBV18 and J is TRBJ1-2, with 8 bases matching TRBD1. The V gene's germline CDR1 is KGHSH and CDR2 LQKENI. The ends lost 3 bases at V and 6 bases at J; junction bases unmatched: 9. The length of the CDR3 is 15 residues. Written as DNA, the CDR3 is TGTGCCAGCTCACCGACGGCAGGGGGCTGGGATGGCTACACCTTC. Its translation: CASSPTAGGWDGYTF.

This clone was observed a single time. CDR3 coding DNA: TGTGCCAGCAGCGTAGGGACCGGAGGGGACACCGGGGAGCTGTTTTTT. This gives the protein CASSVGTGGDTGELFF. J is TRBJ2-2 and V is TRBV9; D perhaps matches TRBD2 (6 bases). Germline CDR1 reads SGDLS; CDR2 reads YYNGEE. With 0 bases removed from V and 3 bases from J, the gap between germline ends came to 12 bases. The CDR3 consists of 16 residues.

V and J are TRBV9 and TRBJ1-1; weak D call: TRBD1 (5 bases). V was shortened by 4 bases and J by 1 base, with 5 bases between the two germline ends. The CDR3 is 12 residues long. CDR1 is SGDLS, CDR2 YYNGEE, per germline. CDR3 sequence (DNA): TGTGCCAGCAGCCAGGGGAACACTGAAGCTTTCTTT. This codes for CASSQGNTEAFF. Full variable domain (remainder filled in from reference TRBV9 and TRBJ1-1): DSGVTQTPKHLITATGQRVTLRCSPRSGDLSVYWYQQSLDQGLQFLIQYYNGEERAKGNILERFSAQQFPDLHSELNLSSLELGDSALYFCASSQGNTEAFFGQGTRLTVV.

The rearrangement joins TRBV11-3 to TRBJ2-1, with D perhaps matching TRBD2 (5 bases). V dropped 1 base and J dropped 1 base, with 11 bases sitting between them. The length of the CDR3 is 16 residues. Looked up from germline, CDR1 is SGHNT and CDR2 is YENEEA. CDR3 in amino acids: CASSLGSGISYNEQFF. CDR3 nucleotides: TGTGCCAGCAGCTTAGGATCCGGGATATCCTACAATGAGCAGTTCTTC.

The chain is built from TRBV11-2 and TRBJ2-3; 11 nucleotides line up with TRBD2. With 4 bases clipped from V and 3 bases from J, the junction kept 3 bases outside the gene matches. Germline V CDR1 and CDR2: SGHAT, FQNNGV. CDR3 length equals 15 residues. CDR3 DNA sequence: TGTGCCAGCAGCTCGGGACTAGCGGTTACAGATACGCAGTATTTT. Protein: CASSSGLAVTDTQYF.

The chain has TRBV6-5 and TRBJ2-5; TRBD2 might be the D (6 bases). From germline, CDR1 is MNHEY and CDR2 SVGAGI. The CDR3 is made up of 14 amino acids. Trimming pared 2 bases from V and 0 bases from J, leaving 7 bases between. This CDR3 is CASSYAGNQETQYF. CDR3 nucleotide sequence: TGTGCCAGCAGTTACGCGGGAAACCAAGAGACCCAGTACTTC.

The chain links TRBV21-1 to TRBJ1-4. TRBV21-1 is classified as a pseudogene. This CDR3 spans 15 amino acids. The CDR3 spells CASSKALLGGEKLFF. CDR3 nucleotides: TGTGCCAGCAGCAAAGCCCTCTTGGGGGGTGAAAAACTGTTTTTT.

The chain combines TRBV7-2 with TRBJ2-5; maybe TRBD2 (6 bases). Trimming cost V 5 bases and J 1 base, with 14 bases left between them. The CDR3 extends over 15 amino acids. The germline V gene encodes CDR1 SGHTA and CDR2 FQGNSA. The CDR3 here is CASSKTGLSQETQYF. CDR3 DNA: TGTGCCAGCAGCAAGACCGGACTATCCCAAGAGACCCAGTACTTC.

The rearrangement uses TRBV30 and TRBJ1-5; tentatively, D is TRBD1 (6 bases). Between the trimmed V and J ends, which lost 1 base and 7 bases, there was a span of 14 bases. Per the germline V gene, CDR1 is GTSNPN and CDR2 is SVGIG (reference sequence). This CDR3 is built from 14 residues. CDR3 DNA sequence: TGTGCCTGGAGTGGGGGCCTGGGGGCCCAGCCCCAGCATTTT. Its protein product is CAWSGGLGAQPQHF.

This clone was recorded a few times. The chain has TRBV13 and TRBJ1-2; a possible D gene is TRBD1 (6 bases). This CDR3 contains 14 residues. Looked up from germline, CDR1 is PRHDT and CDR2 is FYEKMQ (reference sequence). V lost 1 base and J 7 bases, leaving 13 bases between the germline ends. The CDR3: CASSLVSGARGYTF. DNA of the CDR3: TGTGCCAGCAGCTTAGTATCAGGGGCGCGTGGCTACACCTTC.

CDR3 sequence (DNA): TGTGCCTGGAGCCCGGGACTAGCGGGCACAGATACGCAGTATTTT. Its protein product is CAWSPGLAGTDTQYF. The chain employs TRBV30 and TRBJ2-3, with 11 bases fitting TRBD2. CDR1 and CDR2 (germline): GTSNPN, SVGIG (reference sequence). The CDR3 totals 15 residues. Germline trimming cut 3 bases from V and 1 base from J; bases unmatched to any gene: 3.

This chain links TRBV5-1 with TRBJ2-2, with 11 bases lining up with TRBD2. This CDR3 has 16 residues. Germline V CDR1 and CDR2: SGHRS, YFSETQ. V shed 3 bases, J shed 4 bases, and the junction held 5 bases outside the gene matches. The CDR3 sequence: CASSSTTSGSTGELFF. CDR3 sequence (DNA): TGCGCCAGCAGCTCCACTACTAGCGGGAGCACCGGGGAGCTGTTTTTT.

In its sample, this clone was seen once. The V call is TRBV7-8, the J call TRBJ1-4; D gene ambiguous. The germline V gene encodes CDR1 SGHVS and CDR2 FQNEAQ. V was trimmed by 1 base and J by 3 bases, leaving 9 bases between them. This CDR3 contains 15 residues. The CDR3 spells CASSLDGVANEKLFF. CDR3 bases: TGTGCCAGCAGCTTAGACGGGGTGGCTAATGAAAAACTGTTTTTT.

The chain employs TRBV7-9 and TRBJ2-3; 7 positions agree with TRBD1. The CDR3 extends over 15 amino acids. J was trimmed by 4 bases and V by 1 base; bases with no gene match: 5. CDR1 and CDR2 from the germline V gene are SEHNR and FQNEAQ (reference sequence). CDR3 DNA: TGTGCCAGCAGCTTAGGGCAGGGGGATCCAGATACGCAGTATTTT. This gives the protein CASSLGQGDPDTQYF. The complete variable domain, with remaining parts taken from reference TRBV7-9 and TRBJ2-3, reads DTGVSQNPRHKITKRGQNVTFRCDPISEHNRLYWYRQTLGQGPEFLTYFQNEAQLEKSRLLSDRFSAERPKGSFSTLEIQRTEQGDSAMYLCASSLGQGDPDTQYFGPGTRLTVL.

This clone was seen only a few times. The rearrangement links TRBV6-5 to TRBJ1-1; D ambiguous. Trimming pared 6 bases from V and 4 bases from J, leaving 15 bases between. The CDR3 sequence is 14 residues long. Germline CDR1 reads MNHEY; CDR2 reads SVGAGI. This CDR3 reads CASRDSGRVTEAFF. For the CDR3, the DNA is TGTGCCAGCAGGGACTCCGGGAGGGTCACTGAAGCTTTCTTT.

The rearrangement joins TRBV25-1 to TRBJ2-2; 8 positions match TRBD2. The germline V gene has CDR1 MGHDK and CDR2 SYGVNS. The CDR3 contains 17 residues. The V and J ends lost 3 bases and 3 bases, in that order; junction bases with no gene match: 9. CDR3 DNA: TGTGCCAGCAGTGACTTAAGCGGGAGCGGTTACACCGGGGAGCTGTTTTTT. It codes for CASSDLSGSGYTGELFF.

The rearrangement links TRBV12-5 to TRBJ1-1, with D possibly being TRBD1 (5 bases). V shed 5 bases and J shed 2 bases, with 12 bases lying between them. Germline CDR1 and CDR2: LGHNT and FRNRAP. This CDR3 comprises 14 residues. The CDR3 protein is CASGTRDSNTEAFF. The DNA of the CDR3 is TGTGCTAGTGGTACCAGGGACTCTAACACTGAAGCTTTCTTT.

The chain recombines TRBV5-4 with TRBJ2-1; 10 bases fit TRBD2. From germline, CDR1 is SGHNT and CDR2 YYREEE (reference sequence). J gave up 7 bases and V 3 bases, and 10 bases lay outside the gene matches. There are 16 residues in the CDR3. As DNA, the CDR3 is TGTGCCAGCAGCTCCCGAACTAGCGGGATCTTGAATGAGCAGTTCTTC. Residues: CASSSRTSGILNEQFF. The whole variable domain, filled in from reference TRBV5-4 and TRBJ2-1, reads ETGVTQSPTHLIKTRGQQVTLRCSSQSGHNTVSWYQQALGQGPQFIFQYYREEENGRGNFPPRFSGLQFPNYSSELNVNALELDDSALYLCASSSRTSGILNEQFFGPGTRLTVL.

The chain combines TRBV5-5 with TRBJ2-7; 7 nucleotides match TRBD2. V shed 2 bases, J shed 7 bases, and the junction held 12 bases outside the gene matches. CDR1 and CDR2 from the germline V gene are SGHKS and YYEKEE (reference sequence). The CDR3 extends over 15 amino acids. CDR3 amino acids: CASSFSQGLRLEQYV. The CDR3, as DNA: TGTGCCAGCAGCTTCTCGCAGGGACTACGGTTGGAGCAGTACGTC.